A single sample is the source of the 25 T cell receptor beta chains below, sequenced in a study of patients and donors after allogeneic stem cell transplantation. From the RT-PCR reads, TCRdb called clonotypes with MiXCR, one entry per CDR3 protein. The sample consists of roughly 180,000 distinct CDR3 sequences, 40% to 45% of them appearing once. The specimen was blood, either unsorted or a sorted T cell fraction (not recorded which). All receptors derive from a human donor who was either an allogeneic HSCT recipient or a stem cell or donor lymphocyte infusion donor (not recorded which). It is not recorded whose cells these are; they may come from a transplant donor.

This clonotype has just one count. The chain joins TRBV20-1 to TRBJ1-5; TRBD1 agrees at 7 bases. Losses at the gene ends were 6 bases for V and 4 bases for J; bases not matched to a gene: 6. The CDR3 has 13 residues. Germline V gene sequence: CDR1 DFQATT, CDR2 SNEGSKA (reference sequence). The CDR3 coding sequence is TGCAGTGCAACCCAGGGGGGAAATCAGCCCCAGCATTTT. Encoded protein: CSATQGGNQPQHF.

This clonotype showed up just a few times. V gene TRBV21-1 combines with J gene TRBJ1-2; no check of the table's D call, TRBD1, against the DNA was made. TRBV21-1 counts as a pseudogene. CDR3 length: 15 amino acids. The CDR3 reads CASSSNTGVNYGYTF. CDR3 nucleotides: TGTGCCAGCAGCTCAAATACCGGGGTCAACTATGGCTACACCTTC.

The chain is built from TRBV6-4 and TRBJ2-3; 11 nucleotides agree with TRBD2. Germline-derived CDR1 and CDR2 are MRHNA and SNTAGT. Germline trimming cut 5 bases from V and 4 bases from J; bases unmatched to any gene: 5. The CDR3 covers 15 residues. For the CDR3, the DNA is TGTGCCAGCAGTAACTTAGCGGGAGGGCCAGATACGCAGTATTTT. Its translation is CASSNLAGGPDTQYF.

A few counts support this clonotype. The chain is built from TRBV12-3 or TRBV12-4 and TRBJ1-2; 9 positions agree with TRBD1. This CDR3 has 15 residues. V gave up 6 bases and J gave up 4 bases; unmatched junction bases: 9. The CDR3 bases are TGTGCCAGCAGCACCGGGACAGGGTTAGGCTATGGCTACACCTTC. Protein: CASSTGTGLGYGYTF.

The chain is built from TRBV19 and TRBJ1-5, with TRBD1 matching over 7 bases. Germline V CDR1 and CDR2: LNHDA, SQIVND (reference sequence). There are 12 residues in the CDR3. The V gene end was trimmed by 9 bases and the J gene end by 4 bases; junction bases not matched to a gene: 3. Here the CDR3 reads CASTRGNQPQHF. The CDR3 bases are TGTGCCAGCACCAGGGGGAATCAGCCCCAGCATTTT.

Notes on this clonotype: Mismatch with germline at one junction end may stem from a read error. The V call is TRBV4-3, the J call TRBJ2-7; the match to TRBD2 covers 9 bases. CDR1 LGHNA and CDR2 YSLEER come from the germline V gene. The CDR3 is made up of 14 amino acids. The CDR3 DNA is TGTGCCAGCAGCCAAGCTAGCGGGACCTACGAGCAGTACTTC. This translates into CASSQASGTYEQYF.

This clonotype was recorded a few times. The chain combines TRBV6-5 with TRBJ1-1; unclear D gene. The CDR3 is 14 amino acids. V lost 2 bases to trimming and J lost 6 bases, with 13 bases between them. The V gene's germline CDR1 is MNHEY and CDR2 SVGAGI. In DNA form, the CDR3 reads TGTGCCAGCAGTTACGCTCCGCCGGCCGCTGAAGCTTTCTTT. Its translation is CASSYAPPAAEAFF.

The chain couples TRBV7-9 to TRBJ2-1; 7 bases agree with TRBD2. Germline V CDR1 and CDR2: SEHNR, FQNEAQ (reference sequence). The CDR3 is made up of 15 amino acids. The trim removed 0 bases at V and 9 bases at J, leaving 8 bases unmatched. The chain's CDR3 is CASSLARGGSGEQFF. CDR3 bases: TGTGCCAGCAGCTTAGCGCGGGGCGGGAGCGGTGAGCAGTTCTTC. Full variable domain (outside the CDR3, taken from reference TRBV7-9 and TRBJ2-1): DTGVSQNPRHKITKRGQNVTFRCDPISEHNRLYWYRQTLGQGPEFLTYFQNEAQLEKSRLLSDRFSAERPKGSFSTLEIQRTEQGDSAMYLCASSLARGGSGEQFFGPGTRLTVL.

The CDR3 bases are TGTGCCAGCAGCCGCCTGACAGGGGGCGCGGGTTATAGCAATCAGCCCCAGCATTTT. Translated: CASSRLTGGAGYSNQPQHF. The chain has TRBV6-5 and TRBJ1-5; TRBD1 agrees at 10 bases. Trimming cost V 6 bases and J 0 bases; bases outside gene matches: 14. The CDR3 contains 19 residues. CDR1 is MNHEY and CDR2 is SVGAGI in the germline V gene.

This clonotype was recorded once. V usage is TRBV29-1 and J usage is TRBJ1-2; D might be TRBD1 (5 bases). Germline V gives CDR1 SQVTM, CDR2 ANQGSEA. V lost 6 bases to trimming and J lost 4 bases, with 12 bases between them. The CDR3 is made up of 12 amino acids. In DNA form, the CDR3 reads TGCAGCGTGCGGGCAGGGAGCTATGGCTACACCTTC. This encodes CSVRAGSYGYTF.

V and J are TRBV12-3 or TRBV12-4 and TRBJ1-6; TRBD1 might be the D (6 bases). This CDR3 comprises 16 residues. Trimming took off 7 bases at V and 5 bases at J, with 18 bases between the two ends. CDR3 bases: TGTGCCAGCACCTCGAAAAGAGACAGGAATAATTCACCCCTCCACTTT. It translates to CASTSKRDRNNSPLHF.

This clonotype showed up just a few times. The rearrangement joins TRBV6-6 to TRBJ1-2; D unclear. Trimming cost V 2 bases and J 2 bases, with 15 bases left between them. This CDR3 comprises 16 residues. Germline V lookup: CDR1 MNHNY, CDR2 SVGAGI (reference sequence). The CDR3: CASSYEGGESNYGYTF. CDR3 coding DNA: TGTGCCAGCAGTTACGAAGGAGGCGAATCAAACTATGGCTACACCTTC.

The chain has TRBV13 and TRBJ2-4; no clear D. The V gene's germline CDR1 is PRHDT and CDR2 FYEKMQ (reference sequence). CDR3 length equals 18 residues. V dropped 0 bases and J dropped 0 bases, with 15 bases sitting between them. The CDR3 DNA is TGTGCCAGCAGCTTAGGATCCGACATATTCTTAGCCAAAAACATTCAGTACTTC. It is translated as CASSLGSDIFLAKNIQYF.

V is TRBV12-3 or TRBV12-4 and J is TRBJ2-1; 9 bases match TRBD2. Germline trimming cut 3 bases from V and 7 bases from J; bases unmatched to any gene: 13. The CDR3 runs 17 residues. The CDR3 bases are TGTGCCAGCAGTTTTTTCATAGCGACTAGCGGAAAAAATGAGCAGTTCTTC. It codes for CASSFFIATSGKNEQFF.

The chain has TRBV6-5 and TRBJ2-1, with TRBD1 identical over 9 bases. Germline assignment: CDR1 MNHEY and CDR2 SVGAGI. This CDR3 has 15 amino acids. J was trimmed by 2 bases and V by 4 bases; bases with no gene match: 3. CDR3 sequence: CASSSTGGAYNEQFF. CDR3 bases: TGTGCCAGCAGTTCCACAGGGGGCGCCTACAATGAGCAGTTCTTC.

The rearrangement links TRBV11-2 to TRBJ2-3; D might be TRBD2 (6 bases). The CDR3 has 14 amino acids. The V gene's germline CDR1 is SGHAT and CDR2 FQNNGV. Trimming removed 1 base from V and 4 bases from J, with 9 bases in between. The CDR3 is CASSLGEVPDTQYF. The CDR3 DNA sequence: TGTGCCAGCAGCTTAGGGGAGGTCCCAGATACGCAGTATTTT.

This clonotype appeared a few times. The chain is built from TRBV7-9 and TRBJ1-1; D possibly corresponds to TRBD1 (5 bases). The germline V and J ends were trimmed by 1 base and 1 base, with 10 bases remaining between them. Germline CDR1 and CDR2: SEHNR and FQNEAQ (reference sequence). The CDR3 length is 15 residues. CDR3 amino acids: CASSLVRGPNTEAFF. CDR3 sequence (DNA): TGTGCCAGCAGCTTAGTTCGGGGACCGAACACTGAAGCTTTCTTT.

A few counts support this clonotype. The chain is built from TRBV15 and TRBJ2-1; D remains unclear. In germline, CDR1 is LNHNV, CDR2 YYDKDF (reference sequence). The CDR3 totals 12 residues. Trimming stripped 3 bases from V and 2 bases from J, with 2 bases between. The chain's CDR3 is CATSRPYNEQFF. The CDR3 DNA is TGTGCCACCAGCAGGCCCTACAATGAGCAGTTCTTC. The full variable domain, in which reference TRBV15 and TRBJ2-1 provide the parts outside the CDR3, is DAMVIQNPRYQVTQFGKPVTLSCSQTLNHNVMYWYQQKSSQAPKLLFHYYDKDFNNEADTPDNFQSRRPNTSFCFLDIRSPGLGDTAMYLCATSRPYNEQFFGPGTRLTVL.

V usage is TRBV7-2 and J usage is TRBJ2-1; TRBD1 matches at 8 bases. CDR3 length equals 20 residues. J lost 5 bases, V lost 1 base, and 19 bases had no gene match. From germline, CDR1 is SGHTA and CDR2 FQGNSA. The CDR3 protein is CASSLESGGAGTGSHNEQFF. As DNA, the CDR3 is TGTGCCAGCAGCTTAGAATCAGGAGGAGCCGGGACAGGTTCCCACAATGAGCAGTTCTTC.

V and J are TRBV9 and TRBJ1-1; TRBD1 is a possible D gene (6 bases). Trimming pared 4 bases from V and 5 bases from J, leaving 15 bases between. Germline V lookup: CDR1 SGDLS, CDR2 YYNGEE. The length of the CDR3 is 14 residues. Here the CDR3 reads CASSPRGGLTEAFF. DNA for the CDR3: TGTGCCAGCAGCCCCCGAGGGGGGCTGACTGAAGCTTTCTTT. Full variable domain (remainder filled in from reference TRBV9 and TRBJ1-1): DSGVTQTPKHLITATGQRVTLRCSPRSGDLSVYWYQQSLDQGLQFLIQYYNGEERAKGNILERFSAQQFPDLHSELNLSSLELGDSALYFCASSPRGGLTEAFFGQGTRLTVV.

There are a few counts of this clonotype. This sequence joins TRBV7-2 and TRBJ1-2; 8 bases fit TRBD1. The length of the CDR3 is 15 residues. Germline V CDR1 and CDR2: SGHTA, FQGNSA. V shed 2 bases and J 4 bases; nucleotides not matched to a gene: 6. As DNA, the CDR3 is TGTGCCAGCAGCTTAACGCAGGGGGCGTTCTATGGCTACACCTTC. Translating gives CASSLTQGAFYGYTF.

The chain has TRBV7-9 and TRBJ2-1; weak D call: TRBD2 (5 bases). Germline V gives CDR1 SEHNR, CDR2 FQNEAQ (reference sequence). The CDR3 totals 16 residues. Deletions cut 2 bases from V and 6 bases from J, with 17 bases between. Here the CDR3 reads CASSLLMRAQGNEQFF. DNA of the CDR3: TGTGCCAGCAGCTTATTGATGCGGGCACAAGGCAATGAGCAGTTCTTC.

This clonotype was recorded a few times. CDR3 DNA sequence: TGTGCCCCCGCGGGTGGCTACACCTTC. Its translation: CAPAGGYTF. The rearrangement uses TRBV10-3 and TRBJ1-2; D remains unclear. The CDR3 is made up of 9 amino acids. Germline loops: CDR1 ENHRY, CDR2 SYGVKD. V lost 11 bases and J lost 7, with 8 bases in between.

The rearrangement joins TRBV14 to TRBJ2-7; either TRBD1 or TRBD2 may fit D (5 bases each). V dropped 1 base and J dropped 2 bases, with 12 bases sitting between them. CDR3 length: 15 amino acids. Per the germline V gene, CDR1 is SGHDN and CDR2 is FVKESK. The DNA for the CDR3 is TGTGCCAGCAGCCAAGCCCGGGACGGACCCTACGAGCAGTACTTC. This sequence encodes CASSQARDGPYEQYF.

This chain's CDR3 is CASRFTESNTEAFF. The CDR3 DNA follows: TGTGCCAGCAGGTTCACAGAATCGAACACTGAAGCTTTCTTT. The J gene is TRBJ1-1, the V gene TRBV12-3 or TRBV12-4, with unresolved D. CDR3 length: 14 residues. With 6 bases removed from V and 1 base from J, the gap between germline ends came to 12 bases.